What follows is one T cell receptor beta chain and its context. Its antigen remains unknown. The protocol was immunoSEQ multiplex PCR, while the TCRdb copy is restricted to in-frame clones and leaves out a portion. The sample has tens of thousands of clones, approximately 84% seen once. From germline, CDR1 is MNHNY and CDR2 SVGAGI (reference sequence). The CDR3 runs to 15 residues. The V end lost 6 bases, the J end lost 4 bases, and 18 bases lay between the germline ends. These data are taken from a study of somatic mutations in cytotoxic T cells in rheumatoid arthritis. General study points: Greater age accompanied higher CD8+ clonality in rheumatoid arthritis patients, a pattern that was absent in healthy controls.

This chain joins TRBV6-6 and TRBJ1-2, with a possible D match to TRBD1 (6 bases). This clonotype was sampled from a man aged 40-55 years in good health. Sequenced sample: CD8+ T cells sorted from blood. CDR3 loop: CASRTEGQTFYGYTF. The CDR3, as DNA: TGTGCCAGCAGAACCGAAGGACAGACCTTCTATGGCTACACCTTC.